The entry below describes one T cell receptor (beta chain). This entry comes from a study of radiation and T cells in renal cell carcinoma. Treatment in this sample: treatment-naive control, cytoreductive nephrectomy. Control tumors came from a handful of females and some 11 males, aged roughly 35 to 90. Produced via immunoSEQ multiplex PCR; TCRdb's table is partial and in-frame only. This sample has roughly 18,000 clones, with around 63% found just once. Germline values: CDR1 SGHRS, CDR2 YFSETQ. The CDR3 extends over 13 amino acids. V was cut by 1 base and J by 8 bases, with 12 bases left in between. The chain has TRBV5-1 and TRBJ1-2; TRBD1 is a possible D gene (5 bases). Sequences were derived from tumor tissue, sampled from a patient whose treatment was nephrectomy without radiotherapy. The source of this sequence is a man aged 50-59 years with renal cell carcinoma. This CDR3 is CASSLRQGGGYTF. In nucleotides, the CDR3 is TGCGCCAGCAGCTTGAGGCAGGGAGGCGGCTACACCTTC.